This is a list of T cell receptor beta chains from one sample in a study of blood T cells in healthy people across ages. TCRdb called the 5' RACE reads again in MiXCR, with one record for every CDR3 protein. The sample includes approximately 800,000 distinct CDR3 sequences, over 45% of them seen just once. The sample taken for sequencing was blood. These receptors were taken from a man aged 25-40 years in good health. The CDR3 runs from the conserved cysteine through the conserved F or W. The D gene is left open where the match is weak. The size of a clone is reported for some rows only, either as once, few or many, or as a class for expanded clones.

j_gene,abundance,d_gene,len,v_gene,CDR3nt,CDR3aa
TRBJ1-6,.,.,13,TRBV3-1,TGTGCCAGCAGCCAGACAGGCTATTCACCCCTCCACTTT,CASSQTGYSPLHF
TRBJ2-3,.,.,14,TRBV2,TGTGCCAGCAGTGCTGACATTAGCACAGATACGCAGTATTTT,CASSADISTDTQYF
TRBJ1-5,.,TRBD1,17,TRBV7-2,TGTGCCAGCAGCTTAACCACCGGGACAGGGGGAAATCAGCCCCAGCATTTT,CASSLTTGTGGNQPQHF
TRBJ2-5,.,TRBD2,16,TRBV6-5,TGTGCCAGCAGTCGCTCCGGCGGACTAGCTTGGGAGACCCAGTACTTC,CASSRSGGLAWETQYF
TRBJ1-1,.,.,11,TRBV29-1,TGCAGCGTTGGCGCAGGGCGTGAAGCTTTCTTT,CSVGAGREAFF
TRBJ2-7,.,.,14,TRBV7-9,TGTGCCAGCAGCTCGACGGGGGTGGCCTACGAGCAGTACTTC,CASSSTGVAYEQYF
TRBJ2-1,few,.,11,TRBV25-1,TGTGCCAGCAGTGAATACGAGGAGCAGTTCTTC,CASSEYEEQFF
TRBJ1-6,.,TRBD1,12,TRBV20-1,TGCAGTGCGGAGCAGGGGGATTCACCCCTCCACTTT,CSAEQGDSPLHF
TRBJ2-7,.,.,15,TRBV14,TGTGCCAGCAGCCAAGAACTAGGGCGCACCTACGAGCAGTACTTC,CASSQELGRTYEQYF
TRBJ2-3,.,TRBD2,16,TRBV7-2,TGTGCCAGCAGCTTGGAAGGGCGAGCGGGAACAGATACGCAGTATTTT,CASSLEGRAGTDTQYF
TRBJ1-2,few,.,14,TRBV28,TGTGCCAGCAGTATCGGGGGGACACACTATGGCTACACCTTC,CASSIGGTHYGYTF
TRBJ2-5,few,TRBD2,19,TRBV6-5,TGTGCCAGCAGTTACGCGGTGGTGCCTAGCGGGAGGTCCGGGGAGACCCAGTACTTC,CASSYAVVPSGRSGETQYF
TRBJ2-1,few,.,15,TRBV7-7,TGTGCTAGCAGTCCCGTCGGATCGGCCTACAATGAGCAGTTCTTC,CASSPVGSAYNEQFF
TRBJ2-1,.,.,15,TRBV29-1,TGCAGCGCGGAGTTGCACCTAACCTCCTACAATGAGCAGTTCTTC,CSAELHLTSYNEQFF
TRBJ2-5,.,TRBD1,14,TRBV28,TGTGCCAGCAGTACGGGACAGGGGGCGCGGGAGCAGTACTTC,CASSTGQGAREQYF
TRBJ1-6,.,TRBD1,14,TRBV5-1,TGCGCCAGCAGCTGGGACAGCCCCAATTCACCCCTCCACTTT,CASSWDSPNSPLHF
TRBJ2-6,many,.,14,TRBV7-8,TGTGCCAGCAGTCCCGTCTCTGGGGCCAACGTCCTGACTTTC,CASSPVSGANVLTF
TRBJ1-1,.,.,13,TRBV20-1,TGCAGTGCTATCCCACAGGGAAAGGGAGAAGCTTTCTTT,CSAIPQGKGEAFF
TRBJ2-2,.,.,16,TRBV4-1,TGCGCCAGCAGCCAAGGGAGGGCCCCGAGGGCCGGGGAGCTGTTTTTT,CASSQGRAPRAGELFF
TRBJ2-2,.,.,13,TRBV7-3,TGTGCCAGCAGCTTACCGGGCCTCGCAAAGGTGTTTTTT,CASSLPGLAKVFF
TRBJ1-2,.,.,14,TRBV20-1,TGCAGTGCTAGAGATCGGGGGGACACGGGGGGCTACACCTTC,CSARDRGDTGGYTF
TRBJ2-7,few,TRBD1,12,TRBV29-1,TGCAGCGTCGGCGGACAGGGCTACGAGCAGTACTTC,CSVGGQGYEQYF
TRBJ2-5,.,.,13,TRBV6-6,TGTGCCAGCAGTTCTGGTCCGGGAGAGACCCAGTACTTC,CASSSGPGETQYF
TRBJ2-5,.,.,12,TRBV11-1,TGTGCCAGCAGCCGTCGGGGAGAGACCCAGTACTTC,CASSRRGETQYF
TRBJ2-4,few,TRBD2,18,TRBV4-3,TGCGCCAGCAGCCAAGATCAAGCGGGGAGGGGATTCAAAAACATTCAGTACTTC,CASSQDQAGRGFKNIQYF
TRBJ2-1,.,.,12,TRBV2,TGTGCCAGCAGTGGACTATTGGACGAGCAGTTCTTC,CASSGLLDEQFF
TRBJ1-2,.,.,15,TRBV12-3/TRBV12-4,TGTGCCAGCAGTCAGACGGACCGGGGAGTCTATGGCTACACCTTC,CASSQTDRGVYGYTF
TRBJ2-1,.,.,15,TRBV7-3,TGTGCCAGCAGCCCGAGCCCCCCCTCCTACAATGAGCAGTTCTTC,CASSPSPPSYNEQFF
TRBJ2-7,.,TRBD1,15,TRBV29-1,TGCAGCGTTGCCCGCGGGGGACAGGGGGGCTACGAGCAGTACTTC,CSVARGGQGGYEQYF
TRBJ2-7,.,.,14,TRBV27,TGTGCCAGCAGTTTAGGAGAAAGCAGCTACGAGCAGTACTTC,CASSLGESSYEQYF
TRBJ2-1,.,TRBD2,13,TRBV10-3,TGTGCCATAAGCGGGGTTCCCAACAATGAGCAGTTCTTC,CAISGVPNNEQFF
TRBJ1-1,.,.,14,TRBV10-3,TGTGCCATCAGTGAGTCGCAGGGTACTCAGGGAGCTTTCTTT,CAISESQGTQGAFF
TRBJ2-5,few,.,12,TRBV7-9,TGTGCCAGCAGCGCTAGTTTGGAGACCCAGTACTTC,CASSASLETQYF
TRBJ1-2,.,.,11,TRBV7-9,TGTGCCAGCAGGTCAGGTTCTGGCTACACCTTC,CASRSGSGYTF
TRBJ2-5,.,.,14,TRBV20-1,TGCAGTGCTAGAGTGGGGGCGCGGAGAGAGACCCAGTACTTC,CSARVGARRETQYF
TRBJ1-1,.,TRBD1,14,TRBV12-3/TRBV12-4,TGTGTCAGCAGACCACAGGGGGCTGTCTCTGAAGCTTTCTTT,CVSRPQGAVSEAFF